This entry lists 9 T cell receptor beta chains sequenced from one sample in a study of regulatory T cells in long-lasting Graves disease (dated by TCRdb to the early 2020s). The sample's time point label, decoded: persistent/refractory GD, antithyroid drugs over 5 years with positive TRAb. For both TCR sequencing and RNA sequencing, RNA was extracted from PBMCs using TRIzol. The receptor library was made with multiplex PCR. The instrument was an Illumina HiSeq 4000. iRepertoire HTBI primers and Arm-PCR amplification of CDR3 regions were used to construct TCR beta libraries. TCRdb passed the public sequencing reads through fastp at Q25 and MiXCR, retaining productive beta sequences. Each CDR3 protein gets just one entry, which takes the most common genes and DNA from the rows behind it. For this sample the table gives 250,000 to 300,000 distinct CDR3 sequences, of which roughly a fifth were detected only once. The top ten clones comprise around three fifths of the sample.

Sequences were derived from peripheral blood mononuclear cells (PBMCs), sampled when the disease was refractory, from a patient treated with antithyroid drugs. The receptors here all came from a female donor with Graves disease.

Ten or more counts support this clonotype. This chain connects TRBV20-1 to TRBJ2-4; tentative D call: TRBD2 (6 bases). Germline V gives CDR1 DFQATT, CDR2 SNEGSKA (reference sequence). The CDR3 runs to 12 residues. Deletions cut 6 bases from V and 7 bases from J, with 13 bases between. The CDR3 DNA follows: TGCAGTGCCCAGACTAGTGGTAACATTCAGTACTTC. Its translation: CSAQTSGNIQYF.

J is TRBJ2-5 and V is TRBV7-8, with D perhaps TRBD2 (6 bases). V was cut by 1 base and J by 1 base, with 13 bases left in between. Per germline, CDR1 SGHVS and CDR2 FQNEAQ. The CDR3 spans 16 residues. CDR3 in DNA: TGTGCCAGCAGCTTAGTCGTCAGGGACTTCCAAGAGACCCAGTACTTC. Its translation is CASSLVVRDFQETQYF.

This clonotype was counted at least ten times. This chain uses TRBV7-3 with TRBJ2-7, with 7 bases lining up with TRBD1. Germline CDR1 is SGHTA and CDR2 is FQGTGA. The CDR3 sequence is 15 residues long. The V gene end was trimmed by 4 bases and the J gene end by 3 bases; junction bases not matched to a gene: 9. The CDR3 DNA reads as TGTGCCAGCAGCTCACCGACAGGGCCGAGCTACGAGCAGTACTTC. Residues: CASSSPTGPSYEQYF.

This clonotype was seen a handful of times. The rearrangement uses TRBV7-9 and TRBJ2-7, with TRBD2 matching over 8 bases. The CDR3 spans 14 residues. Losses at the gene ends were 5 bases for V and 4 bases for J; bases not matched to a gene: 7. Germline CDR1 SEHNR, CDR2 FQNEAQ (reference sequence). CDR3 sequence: CASSQSGSMYEQYF. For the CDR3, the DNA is TGTGCCAGCAGCCAGAGCGGGAGTATGTACGAGCAGTACTTC.

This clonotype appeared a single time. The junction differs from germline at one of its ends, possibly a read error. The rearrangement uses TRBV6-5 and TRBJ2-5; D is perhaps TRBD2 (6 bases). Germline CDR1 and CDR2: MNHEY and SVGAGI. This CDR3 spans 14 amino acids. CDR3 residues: CASNYLADQETQYF. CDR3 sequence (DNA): TGTGCCAGCAATTACTTAGCGGACCAAGAGACCCAGTACTTC.

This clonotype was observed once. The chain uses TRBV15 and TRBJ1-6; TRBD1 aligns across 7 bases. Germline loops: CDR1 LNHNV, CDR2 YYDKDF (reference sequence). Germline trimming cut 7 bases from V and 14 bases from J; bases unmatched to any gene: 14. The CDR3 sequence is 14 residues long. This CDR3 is CATTSGQPLGALHF. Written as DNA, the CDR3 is TGTGCCACCACTTCGGGACAGCCCCTAGGGGCCCTCCACTTT.

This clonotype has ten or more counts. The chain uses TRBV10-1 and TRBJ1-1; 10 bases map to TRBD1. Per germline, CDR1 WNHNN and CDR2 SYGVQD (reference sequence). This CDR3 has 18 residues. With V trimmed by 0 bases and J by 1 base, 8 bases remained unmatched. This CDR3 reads CASSESVTGGRRNTEAFF. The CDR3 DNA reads TGCGCCAGCAGTGAGTCGGTGACAGGGGGCCGTCGGAACACTGAAGCTTTCTTT.

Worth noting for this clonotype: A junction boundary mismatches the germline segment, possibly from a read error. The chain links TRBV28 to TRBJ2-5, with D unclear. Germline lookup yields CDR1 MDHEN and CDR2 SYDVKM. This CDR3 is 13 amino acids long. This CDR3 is CASSSRAQETHYF. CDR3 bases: TGTGCCAGCAGTTCTCGGGCACAAGAGACCCACTACTTC.

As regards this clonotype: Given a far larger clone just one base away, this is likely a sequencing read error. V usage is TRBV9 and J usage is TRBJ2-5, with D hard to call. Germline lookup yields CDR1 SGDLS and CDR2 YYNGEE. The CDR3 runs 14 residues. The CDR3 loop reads CAGSGVGQQETQYF. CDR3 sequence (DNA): TGTGCCGGCAGTGGGGTCGGGCAGCAAGAGACCCAGTACTTC.